These 17 T cell receptor beta chains were all obtained from the same sample, sequenced in a study of shared clonotypes between healthy human individuals. Some clones are missing from TCRdb's copy, which holds only in-frame ones; the method was immunoSEQ multiplex PCR. The table lists around 2.1 million clones, approximately 94% of them singletons, with under 2% in the top ten. Naive CD8 cells lacked CD45RO, underwent positive selection for CCR7 and left out terminally differentiated effector memory CD45RA+ cells. Input material: naive CD8+ T cells from PBMCs. The receptors here all came from a young man in good health. Some clones in this sample may be carry-over from other donors' samples.

The V call is TRBV27, the J call TRBJ2-1, with D perhaps TRBD2 (5 bases). Trimming cost V 7 bases and J 7 bases, with 20 bases left between them. Per germline, CDR1 MNHEY and CDR2 SMNVEV (reference sequence). The CDR3 consists of 15 residues. The CDR3 loop is CASMWGGLPGNEQFF. The CDR3, as DNA: TGTGCCAGCATGTGGGGTGGACTCCCCGGGAATGAGCAGTTCTTC.

This clone came up once. V is TRBV5-4 and J is TRBJ2-3; 8 bases align to TRBD1. Trimming cost V 3 bases and J 8 bases; bases outside gene matches: 8. This CDR3 has 14 residues. In germline, CDR1 is SGHNT, CDR2 YYREEE (reference sequence). DNA for the CDR3: TGTGCCAGCAGCTCACCGGGACAGGAGGGTACGCAGTATTTT. Its protein is CASSSPGQEGTQYF.

V gene TRBV6-1 combines with J gene TRBJ1-2; D gene unclear. The V end was cut by 1 base, the J end by 4 bases, with 10 bases between. From germline, CDR1 is MNHNS and CDR2 SASEGT. The CDR3 sequence is 14 residues long. The CDR3 here is CASSEERIPYGYTF. The DNA of the CDR3 is TGTGCCAGCAGTGAAGAACGGATTCCCTATGGCTACACCTTC.

The rearrangement joins TRBV7-2 to TRBJ2-7; 8 nucleotides line up with TRBD2. The V gene end was trimmed by 4 bases and the J gene end by 8 bases; junction bases not matched to a gene: 7. This CDR3 is built from 13 residues. Germline V gene data show CDR1 as SGHTA and CDR2 as FQGNSA. CDR3 protein: CASSSGAGAQQYF. DNA for the CDR3: TGTGCCAGCAGCTCTGGAGCGGGAGCTCAGCAGTACTTC.

The chain links TRBV6-4 to TRBJ2-3; TRBD2 agrees at 10 bases. J was trimmed by 9 bases and V by 3 bases; bases with no gene match: 9. Germline V CDR1 and CDR2: MRHNA, SNTAGT. The CDR3 loop spans 15 amino acids. The CDR3 bases are TGTGCCAGCAGTGAAAGTTTTACTAGCGGGACAACGCAGTATTTT. As protein: CASSESFTSGTTQYF.

V usage is TRBV10-3 and J usage is TRBJ2-1, with 7 bases aligning to TRBD1. This CDR3 has 16 amino acids. With 6 bases clipped from V and 3 bases from J, the junction kept 11 bases outside the gene matches. Germline assignment: CDR1 ENHRY and CDR2 SYGVKD. CDR3 in amino acids: CAIRDSGTAFYNEQFF. As DNA, the CDR3 is TGTGCCATCAGGGACTCCGGGACAGCTTTCTACAATGAGCAGTTCTTC.

J is TRBJ2-3 and V is TRBV9; TRBD1 matches at 10 bases. This CDR3 contains 17 residues. The junction had 12 bases not matched to a gene; V was cut back by 2 bases and J by 6 bases. Per the germline V gene, CDR1 is SGDLS and CDR2 is YYNGEE. The CDR3 loop is CASSVNTDRGLADTQYF. CDR3 nucleotide sequence: TGTGCCAGCAGCGTGAATACCGACAGGGGGCTTGCGGATACGCAGTATTTT.

This chain links TRBV27 with TRBJ2-3, with D hard to call. The length of the CDR3 is 13 residues. The germline gives CDR1 MNHEY, CDR2 SMNVEV (reference sequence). With 4 bases removed from V and 7 bases from J, the gap between germline ends came to 12 bases. The CDR3 loop reads CASSSLIPHTQYF. The CDR3 DNA reads as TGTGCCAGCAGTTCACTTATCCCACATACGCAGTATTTT.

The chain uses TRBV29-1 and TRBJ2-1; 9 bases agree with TRBD2. In germline, CDR1 is SQVTM, CDR2 ANQGSEA. The ends lost 4 bases at V and 2 bases at J; junction bases unmatched: 0. CDR3 length: 13 residues. CDR3 coding DNA: TGCAGCGTTGTAGCGGGAGCCTACAATGAGCAGTTCTTC. Its translation: CSVVAGAYNEQFF.

This rearrangement joins TRBV11-2 to TRBJ2-1; 11 bases are a match to TRBD2. The trim removed 5 bases at V and 6 bases at J, leaving 12 bases unmatched. The germline V gene encodes CDR1 SGHAT and CDR2 FQNNGV. This CDR3 comprises 17 residues. The CDR3: CASSPIFSGRARNEQFF. Here the CDR3 DNA reads TGTGCCAGCAGCCCAATCTTTAGCGGGAGGGCTCGCAATGAGCAGTTCTTC. Looking up the rest from reference TRBV11-2 and TRBJ2-1 gives the full variable domain: EAGVAQSPRYKIIEKRQSVAFWCNPISGHATLYWYQQILGQGPKLLIQFQNNGVVDDSQLPKDRFSAERLKGVDSTLKIQPAKLEDSAVYLCASSPIFSGRARNEQFFGPGTRLTVL.

V usage is TRBV9 and J usage is TRBJ2-3, with D perhaps matching TRBD1 or TRBD2 (5 bases each). V lost 4 bases and J lost 2, with 8 bases in between. Germline V CDR1 and CDR2: SGDLS, YYNGEE. This CDR3 is 13 amino acids long. The CDR3 loop is CASSLGATDTQYF. In DNA, the CDR3 is TGTGCCAGCAGCCTCGGGGCCACAGATACGCAGTATTTT.

The J gene is TRBJ1-5, the V gene TRBV28; maybe TRBD1 (5 bases). The ends were cut back, 4 bases at V and 0 bases at J, with 13 bases in the middle. The CDR3 contains 16 residues. Germline CDR1 MDHEN, CDR2 SYDVKM. CDR3: CASSWDGESSNQPQHF. The DNA of the CDR3 is TGTGCCAGCAGTTGGGACGGGGAGAGTAGCAATCAGCCCCAGCATTTT.

V is TRBV10-3 and J is TRBJ2-5; D ambiguous. The CDR3 totals 13 residues. V lost 6 bases and J 1 base, leaving 9 bases between the germline ends. Per germline, CDR1 ENHRY and CDR2 SYGVKD. As DNA, the CDR3 is TGTGCCATCAGGGGCGAATCCCAAGAGACCCAGTACTTC. Translated, it gives CAIRGESQETQYF.

A remark on this clone: The sample holds other DNA sequences that translate to the same CDR3. The gene calls are TRBV19 and TRBJ1-2; D uncertain. Germline values: CDR1 LNHDA, CDR2 SQIVND (reference sequence). With 6 bases removed from V and 4 bases from J, the gap between germline ends came to 3 bases. The CDR3 has 10 residues. The CDR3 DNA follows: TGTGCCAGTAGGAGCTATGGCTACACCTTC. This encodes CASRSYGYTF.

V is TRBV2 and J is TRBJ2-7; weak D call: TRBD1 (6 bases). The V end lost 6 bases, the J end lost 3 bases, and 12 bases lay between the germline ends. CDR3 length: 13 residues. Germline values: CDR1 SNHLY, CDR2 FYNNEI. In DNA, the CDR3 is TGTGCCAGCAGGGACAGACCATTCTACGAGCAGTACTTC. Its translation is CASRDRPFYEQYF.

This clone was counted a few times. V is TRBV6-5 and J is TRBJ2-7; TRBD2 agrees at 8 bases. V was pared by 0 bases and J by 3 bases, with 4 bases of the junction left unmatched. The CDR3 covers 15 residues. The germline CDR1 and CDR2 sequences are MNHEY and SVGAGI. The DNA of the CDR3 is TGTGCCAGCAGTTACTCGGCTAGCGGGTTCTACGAGCAGTACTTC. Encoded protein: CASSYSASGFYEQYF.

The V call is TRBV28, the J call TRBJ2-6, with D hard to call. CDR1 and CDR2 from the germline V gene are MDHEN and SYDVKM. V was cut by 6 bases and J by 0 bases, with 6 bases left in between. This CDR3 comprises 14 residues. The CDR3 protein is CASRPNSGANVLTF. The CDR3 DNA reads TGTGCCAGCAGGCCGAACTCTGGGGCCAACGTCCTGACTTTC. Variable domain in full (rest from reference TRBV28 and TRBJ2-6): DVKVTQSSRYLVKRTGEKVFLECVQDMDHENMFWYRQDPGLGLRLIYFSYDVKMKEKGDIPEGYSVSREKKERFSLILESASTNQTSMYLCASRPNSGANVLTFGAGSRLTVL.